The sequence of this T cell receptor beta chain was determined in a study of CD8+ T cells in alopecia areata. The sequencing template was cDNA reverse transcribed from extracted RNA. Sequencing used immunoSEQ multiplex PCR; TCRdb keeps in-frame clones, though not all of them. The sample has tens of thousands of clones, 44% seen once. As part of sample collection, lesional scalp punch biopsies and peripheral blood were taken from alopecia areata patients. Cell sorting was applied to PBMCs, and CD4+ and CD8+ T cells were collected. A few counts support this clone. The antigen is undetermined. Broader study findings: With patients, TCR sharing proved less clear than in mice, a difference possibly related to HLA.

Trimming stripped 3 bases from V and 5 bases from J, with 3 bases between. The CDR3 contains 11 residues. Germline loops: CDR1 SGHTA, CDR2 FQGTGA. Sequenced sample: NKG2D-low CD8+ T cells sorted from blood. V and J are TRBV7-3 and TRBJ2-3; D is uncertain. This clonotype originated in a human donor with alopecia areata. CDR3 sequence (DNA): TGTGCCAGCAGCTTTGGAGATACGCAGTATTTT. This translates into CASSFGDTQYF. Supplemented by reference TRBV7-3 and TRBJ2-3, the full variable domain reads GAGVSQTPSNKVTEKGKYVELRCDPISGHTALYWYRQSLGQGPEFLIYFQGTGAADDSGLPNDRFFAVRPEGSVSTLKIQRTERGDSAVYLCASSFGDTQYFGPGTRLTVL.